The TCR beta chain described here comes from a study of glioma-infiltrating T cells. Findings and limits, study-wide: CDR3 overlap between tissue and blood was very small. Gliomas, especially low-grade, showed above-expected tissue-blood divergence; non-neoplastic patients showed below.

The iRepertoire nested amplicon-rescue multiplex PCR amplified TCR alpha and beta CDR3s from RNA. One-step reverse transcription and amplification started from approximately 100-400 ng of tissue mRNA or PBMC total RNA. TCRdb reprocessed the multiplex PCR reads via MiXCR and lists one record per CDR3 protein. The table has about 190,000 distinct CDR3 sequences, more than 25% seen once. Germline V lookup: CDR1 LGHNA, CDR2 YSLEER. V lost 0 bases to trimming and J lost 1 base, with 11 bases between them. The CDR3 length is 16 residues. This clonotype occurred many times. Its antigen is not identified. This clonotype was sampled from a human donor with low-grade glioma or glioblastoma, undergoing nonglioma brain surgery, or in good health (not recorded which). The chain recombines TRBV4-3 with TRBJ2-3; TRBD2 is a possible D gene (7 bases). Input material: glioma tissue, nonneoplastic brain tissue, or PBMCs (not recorded which). CDR3 coding DNA: TGCGCCAGCAGCCAAGATAGGGGGGGAGGCACAGATACGCAGTATTTT. The encoded protein is CASSQDRGGGTDTQYF.